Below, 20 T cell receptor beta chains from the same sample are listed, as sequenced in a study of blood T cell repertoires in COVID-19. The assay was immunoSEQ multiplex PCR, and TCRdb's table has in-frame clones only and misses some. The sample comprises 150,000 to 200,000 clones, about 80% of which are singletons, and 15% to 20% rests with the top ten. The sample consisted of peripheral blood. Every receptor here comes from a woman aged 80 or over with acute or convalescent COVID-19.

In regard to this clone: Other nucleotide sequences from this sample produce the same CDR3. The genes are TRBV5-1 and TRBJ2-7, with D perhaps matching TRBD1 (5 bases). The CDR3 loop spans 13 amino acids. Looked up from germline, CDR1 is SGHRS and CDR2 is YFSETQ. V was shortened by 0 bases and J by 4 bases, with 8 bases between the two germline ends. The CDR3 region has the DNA TGCGCCAGCAGCTTGGCCCAGGGTTACGAGCAGTACTTC. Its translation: CASSLAQGYEQYF.

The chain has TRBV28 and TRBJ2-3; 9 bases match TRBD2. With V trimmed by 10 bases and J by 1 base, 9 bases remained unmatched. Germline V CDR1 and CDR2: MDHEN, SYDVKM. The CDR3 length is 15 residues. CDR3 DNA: TGTGCCACCTCGCTAGCGGGAATGGGCACAGATACGCAGTATTTT. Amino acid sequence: CATSLAGMGTDTQYF.

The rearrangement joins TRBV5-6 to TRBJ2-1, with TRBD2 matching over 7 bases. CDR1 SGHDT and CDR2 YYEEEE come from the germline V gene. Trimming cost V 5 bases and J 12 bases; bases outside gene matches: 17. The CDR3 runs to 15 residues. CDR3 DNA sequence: TGTGCCAGCAGTGCGGGAGCGGTTTTGGGAAGGGGGCAGTTCTTC. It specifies CASSAGAVLGRGQFF. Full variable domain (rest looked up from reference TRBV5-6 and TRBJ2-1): DAGVTQSPTHLIKTRGQQVTLRCSPKSGHDTVSWYQQALGQGPQFIFQYYEEEERQRGNFPDRFSGHQFPNYSSELNVNALLLGDSALYLCASSAGAVLGRGQFFGPGTRLTVL.

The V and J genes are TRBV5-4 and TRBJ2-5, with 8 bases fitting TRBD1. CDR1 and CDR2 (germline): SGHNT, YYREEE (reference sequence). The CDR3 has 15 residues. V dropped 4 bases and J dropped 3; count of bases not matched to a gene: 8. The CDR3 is CASSAEDRGEETQYF. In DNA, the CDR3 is TGTGCCAGCAGCGCAGAAGACAGGGGCGAAGAGACCCAGTACTTC. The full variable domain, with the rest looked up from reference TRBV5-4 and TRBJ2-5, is ETGVTQSPTHLIKTRGQQVTLRCSSQSGHNTVSWYQQALGQGPQFIFQYYREEENGRGNFPPRFSGLQFPNYSSELNVNALELDDSALYLCASSAEDRGEETQYFGPGTRLLVL.

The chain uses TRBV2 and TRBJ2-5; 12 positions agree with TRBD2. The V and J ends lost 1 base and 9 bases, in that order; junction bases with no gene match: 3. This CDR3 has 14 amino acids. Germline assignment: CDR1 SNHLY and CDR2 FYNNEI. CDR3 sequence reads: CASSEGTSGVAQYF. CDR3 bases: TGTGCCAGCAGTGAAGGGACTAGCGGGGTGGCCCAGTACTTC.

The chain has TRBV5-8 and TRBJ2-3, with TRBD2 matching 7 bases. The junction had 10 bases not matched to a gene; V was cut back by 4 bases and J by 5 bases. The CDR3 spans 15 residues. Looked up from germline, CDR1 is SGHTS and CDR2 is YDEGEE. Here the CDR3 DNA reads TGTGCCAGCAGCCGGGGGGTGGGCCTGGGAGATACGCAGTATTTT. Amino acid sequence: CASSRGVGLGDTQYF.

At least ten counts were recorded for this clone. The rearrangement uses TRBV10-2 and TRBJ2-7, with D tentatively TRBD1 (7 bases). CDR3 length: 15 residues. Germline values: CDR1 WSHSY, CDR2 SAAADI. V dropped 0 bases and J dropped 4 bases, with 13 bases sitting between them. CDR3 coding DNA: TGCGCCAGCAGTGAGTCGGCAGGGGGGAGATACGAGCAGTACTTC. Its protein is CASSESAGGRYEQYF.

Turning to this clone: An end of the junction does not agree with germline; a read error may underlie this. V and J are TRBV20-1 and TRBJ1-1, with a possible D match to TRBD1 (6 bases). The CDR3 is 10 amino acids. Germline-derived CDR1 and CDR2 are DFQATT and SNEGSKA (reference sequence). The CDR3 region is CIPMGEGGPF. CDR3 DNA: TGCATCCCTATGGGGGAGGGGGGACCATTT.

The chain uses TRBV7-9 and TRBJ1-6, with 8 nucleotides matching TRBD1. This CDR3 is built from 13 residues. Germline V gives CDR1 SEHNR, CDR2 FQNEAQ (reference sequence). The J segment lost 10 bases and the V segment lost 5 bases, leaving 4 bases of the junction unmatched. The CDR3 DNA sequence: TGTGCCAGCAGCACAAGACAGGGGTCACCCCTCCACTTT. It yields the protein CASSTRQGSPLHF.

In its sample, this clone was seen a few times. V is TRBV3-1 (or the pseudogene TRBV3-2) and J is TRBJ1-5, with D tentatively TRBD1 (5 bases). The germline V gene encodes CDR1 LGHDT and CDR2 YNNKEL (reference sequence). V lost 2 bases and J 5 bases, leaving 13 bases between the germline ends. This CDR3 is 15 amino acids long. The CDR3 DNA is TGTGCCAGCAGCCAAAGGATAGGGGCTCATCAGCCCCAGCATTTT. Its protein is CASSQRIGAHQPQHF.

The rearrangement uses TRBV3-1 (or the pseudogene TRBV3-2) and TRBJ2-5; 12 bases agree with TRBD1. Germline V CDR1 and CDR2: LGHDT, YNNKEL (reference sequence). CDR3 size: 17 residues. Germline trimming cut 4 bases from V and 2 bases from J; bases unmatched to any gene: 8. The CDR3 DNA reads TGTGCCAGCAGCCCGTACGGGACAGGGGGCGGTCAAGAGACCCAGTACTTC. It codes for CASSPYGTGGGQETQYF.

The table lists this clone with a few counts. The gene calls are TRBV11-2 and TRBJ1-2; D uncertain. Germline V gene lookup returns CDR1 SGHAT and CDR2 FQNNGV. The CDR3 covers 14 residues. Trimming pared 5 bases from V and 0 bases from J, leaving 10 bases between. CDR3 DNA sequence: TGTGCCAGCAGCCCAGGTACCTCTAACTATGGCTACACCTTC. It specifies CASSPGTSNYGYTF.

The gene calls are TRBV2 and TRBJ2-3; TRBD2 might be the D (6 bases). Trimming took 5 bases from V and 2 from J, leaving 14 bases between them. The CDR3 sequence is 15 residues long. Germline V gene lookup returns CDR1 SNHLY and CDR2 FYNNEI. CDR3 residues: CASSLGLRATDTQYF. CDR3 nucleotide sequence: TGTGCCAGCAGTCTGGGACTCAGGGCCACAGATACGCAGTATTTT.

This CDR3 reads CASSLGPTYGYTF. CDR3 nucleotide sequence: TGTGCCAGCAGCTTAGGGCCCACCTATGGCTACACCTTC. The chain uses TRBV7-3 and TRBJ1-2; D is ambiguous. Trimming removed 2 bases at V and 4 bases at J, with 8 bases between. Per germline, CDR1 SGHTA and CDR2 FQGTGA. The CDR3 has 13 amino acids.

The CDR3 bases are TGTGCCAGCAGCCAAATGGGGACAGGGAGTGCAACTAATGAAAAACTGTTTTTT. Residues: CASSQMGTGSATNEKLFF. The chain recombines TRBV3-1 (or the pseudogene TRBV3-2) with TRBJ1-4, with 9 bases lining up with TRBD1. The CDR3 is made up of 18 amino acids. From germline, CDR1 is LGHDT and CDR2 YNNKEL (reference sequence). V shed 2 bases and J 0 bases; nucleotides not matched to a gene: 7.

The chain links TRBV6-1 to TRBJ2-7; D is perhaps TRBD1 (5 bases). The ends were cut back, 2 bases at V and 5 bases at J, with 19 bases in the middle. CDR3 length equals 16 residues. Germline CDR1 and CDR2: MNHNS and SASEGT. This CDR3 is CASSEIWGGVVDEQYF. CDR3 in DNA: TGTGCCAGCAGTGAAATTTGGGGCGGAGTAGTTGACGAGCAGTACTTC.

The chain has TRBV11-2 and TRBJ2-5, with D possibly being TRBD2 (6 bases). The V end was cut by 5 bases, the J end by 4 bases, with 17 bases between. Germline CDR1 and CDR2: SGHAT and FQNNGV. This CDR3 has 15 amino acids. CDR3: CASSLPGVGGETQYF. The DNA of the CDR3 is TGTGCCAGCAGCCTACCGGGGGTTGGGGGAGAGACCCAGTACTTC.

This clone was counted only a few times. CDR3 DNA: TGTGCCAGCAGTGAATTAGATAGCGGATTCTACGAGCAGTACTTC. This encodes CASSELDSGFYEQYF. The chain combines TRBV2 with TRBJ2-7; possible D gene TRBD2, 6 bases. With 2 bases removed from V and 3 bases from J, the gap between germline ends came to 14 bases. Germline V lookup: CDR1 SNHLY, CDR2 FYNNEI. CDR3 length: 15 residues.

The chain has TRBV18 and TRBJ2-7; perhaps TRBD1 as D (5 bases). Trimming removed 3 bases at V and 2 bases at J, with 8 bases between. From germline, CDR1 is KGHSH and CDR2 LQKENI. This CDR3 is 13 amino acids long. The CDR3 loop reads CASSPGLAYEQYF. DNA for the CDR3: TGTGCCAGCTCACCGGGGCTAGCCTACGAGCAGTACTTC.

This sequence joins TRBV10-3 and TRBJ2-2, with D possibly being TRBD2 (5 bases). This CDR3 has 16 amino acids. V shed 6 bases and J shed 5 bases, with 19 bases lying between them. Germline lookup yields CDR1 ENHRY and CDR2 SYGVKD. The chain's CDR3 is CAIRVRTHGETGELFF. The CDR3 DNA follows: TGTGCCATCAGGGTCCGGACCCACGGGGAGACCGGGGAGCTGTTTTTT.